This T cell receptor (beta chain) derives from a study of cytomegalovirus exposure and HLA in healthy donors. Notes on the study in general: The study flagged some 180 TCR beta chains as cytomegalovirus-associated. Reportedly, cytomegalovirus status was diagnosed with high sensitivity and specificity.

Trimming stripped 6 bases from V and 6 bases from J, with 21 bases between. The CDR3 runs to 15 residues. CDR1 is MNHNY and CDR2 is SVGAGI in the germline V gene (reference sequence). The roughly 120-subject validation cohort, separate from the 666-subject first cohort, included the donors. Comment on this clone: Its antigen is undetermined.

The assay was immunoSEQ multiplex PCR, and TCRdb's table has in-frame clones only and misses some. The table has approximately 120,000 clones, approximately 94% seen once. The rearrangement uses TRBV6-6 and TRBJ2-7, with D tentatively TRBD2 (6 bases). The sequence derives from a woman in her late teens or twenties in good health and CMV-seronegative. Sequenced sample: PBMCs. The CDR3 reads CASSKEEEGWSEQYF. Written as DNA, the CDR3 is TGTGCCAGCAGCAAGGAGGAGGAGGGGTGGAGCGAGCAGTACTTC.